This is a list of T cell receptor beta chains from one sample in a study of blood T cell repertoires in COVID-19. Sequencing was performed with immunoSEQ multiplex PCR; in TCRdb, only in-frame clones are kept and a portion is missing. The data show around 290,000 clones, 88% seen once. The sample comprised PBMCs or T cells enriched from blood (not recorded which). The source of these receptors is a woman in her 30s who had recovered from COVID-19. The CDR3 runs from the conserved cysteine through the conserved F or W.

V	J	CDR3
TRBV7-2	TRBJ1-5	CASSLEGPGPQHF
TRBV12-3/TRBV12-4	TRBJ1-1	CASSSGLGTEAFF
TRBV29-1	TRBJ1-1	CSVESRLRNTEAFF
TRBV5-1	TRBJ1-2	CASSLERGTGGNYGYTF
TRBV7-2	TRBJ1-2	CASSLWGTGEAVYTF
TRBV3-1/TRBV3-2	TRBJ2-7	CASSTRGGVSGNHEQYF
TRBV2	TRBJ2-7	CASRLAEVYEQYF
TRBV24-1	TRBJ2-5	CATSDPTGAEETQYF
TRBV7-8	TRBJ2-7	CASRADSPYEQYF
TRBV5-4	TRBJ2-2	CASSSQGNTGELFF
TRBV19	TRBJ2-3	CASSPRVQGKTDTQYF
TRBV2	TRBJ1-2	CASSLRQGGYTF